The TCR beta chain under discussion was sequenced for a study of T cells in Graves' hyperthyroidism and ophthalmopathy. RNA transcripts provided the source from which TCR beta CDR3 regions were amplified. The primer set for the first-round RT-PCR of the TCR CDR3 was HTBI. TCRdb independently ran MiXCR on the multiplex PCR reads; one entry per CDR3 protein. The data contain approximately 400,000 distinct CDR3 sequences, 15% to 18% of them seen just once; the ten biggest clones take up around 30%. The CDR3 spans 12 residues. V lost 2 bases to trimming and J lost 6 bases, with 6 bases between them. CDR1 is SNHLY, CDR2 FYNNEI, per germline. There are a few counts of this clonotype.

V usage is TRBV2 and J usage is TRBJ2-3; D is undetermined. The sample consisted of blood. This sequence originates from a woman aged 18-30 years with Graves' hyperthyroidism that later progressed to Graves' ophthalmopathy. The CDR3 nucleotides are TGTGCCAGCAGTGAACTTTGGGATACGCAGTATTTT. Translation gives CASSELWDTQYF.